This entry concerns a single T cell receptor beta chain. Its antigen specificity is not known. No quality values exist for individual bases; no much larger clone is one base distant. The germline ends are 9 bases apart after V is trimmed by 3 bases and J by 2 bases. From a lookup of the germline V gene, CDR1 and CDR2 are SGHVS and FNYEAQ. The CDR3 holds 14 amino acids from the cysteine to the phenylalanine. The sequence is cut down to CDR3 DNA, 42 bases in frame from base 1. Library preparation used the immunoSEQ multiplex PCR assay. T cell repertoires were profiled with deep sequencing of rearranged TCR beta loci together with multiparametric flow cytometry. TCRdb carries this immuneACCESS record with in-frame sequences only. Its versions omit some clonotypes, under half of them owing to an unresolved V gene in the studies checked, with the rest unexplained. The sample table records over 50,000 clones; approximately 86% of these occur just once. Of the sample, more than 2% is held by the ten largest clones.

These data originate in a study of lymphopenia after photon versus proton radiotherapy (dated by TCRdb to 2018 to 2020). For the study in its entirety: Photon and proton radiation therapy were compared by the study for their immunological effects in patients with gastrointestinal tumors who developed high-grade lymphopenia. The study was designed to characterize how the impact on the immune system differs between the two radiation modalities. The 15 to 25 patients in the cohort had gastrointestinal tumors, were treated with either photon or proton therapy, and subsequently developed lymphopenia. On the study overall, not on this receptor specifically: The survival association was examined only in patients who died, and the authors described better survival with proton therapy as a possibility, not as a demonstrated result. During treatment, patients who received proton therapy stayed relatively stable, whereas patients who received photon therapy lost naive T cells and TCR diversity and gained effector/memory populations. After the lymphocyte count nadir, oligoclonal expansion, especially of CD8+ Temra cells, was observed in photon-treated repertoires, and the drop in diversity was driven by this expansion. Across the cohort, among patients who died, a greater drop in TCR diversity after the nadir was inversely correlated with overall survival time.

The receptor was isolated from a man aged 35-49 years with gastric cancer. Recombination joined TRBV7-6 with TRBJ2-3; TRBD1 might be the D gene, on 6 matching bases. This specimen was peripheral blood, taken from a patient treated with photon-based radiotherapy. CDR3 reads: CASSFTGTTDTQYF. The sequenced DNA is TGTGCCAGCAGCTTTACAGGGACCACAGATACGCAGTATTTT.